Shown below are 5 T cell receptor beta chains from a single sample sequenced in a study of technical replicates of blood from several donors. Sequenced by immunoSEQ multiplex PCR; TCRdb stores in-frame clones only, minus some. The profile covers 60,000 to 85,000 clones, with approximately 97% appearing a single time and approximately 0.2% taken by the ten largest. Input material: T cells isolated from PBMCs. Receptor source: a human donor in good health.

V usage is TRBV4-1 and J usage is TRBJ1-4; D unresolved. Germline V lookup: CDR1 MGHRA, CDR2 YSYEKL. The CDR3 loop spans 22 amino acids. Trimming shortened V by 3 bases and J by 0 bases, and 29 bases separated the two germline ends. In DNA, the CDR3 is TGCGCCAGCAGCCAGGAGTCCAATCCGAGACTAGTATCCAGGCCAACTAATGAAAAACTGTTTTTT. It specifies CASSQESNPRLVSRPTNEKLFF.

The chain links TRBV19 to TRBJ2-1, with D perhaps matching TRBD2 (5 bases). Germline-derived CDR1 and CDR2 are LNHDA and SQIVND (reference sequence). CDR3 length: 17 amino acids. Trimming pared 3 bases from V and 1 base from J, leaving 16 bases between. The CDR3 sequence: CASSMGGLRASYNEQFF. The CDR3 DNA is TGTGCCAGTAGTATGGGCGGACTGAGGGCGTCCTACAATGAGCAGTTCTTC.

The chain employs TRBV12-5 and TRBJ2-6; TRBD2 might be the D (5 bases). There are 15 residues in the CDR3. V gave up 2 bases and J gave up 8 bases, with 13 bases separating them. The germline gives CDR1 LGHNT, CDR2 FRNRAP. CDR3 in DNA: TGTGCTAGTGGTTTGTTCGAGGGTATCACCAACGTCCTGACTTTC. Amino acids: CASGLFEGITNVLTF.

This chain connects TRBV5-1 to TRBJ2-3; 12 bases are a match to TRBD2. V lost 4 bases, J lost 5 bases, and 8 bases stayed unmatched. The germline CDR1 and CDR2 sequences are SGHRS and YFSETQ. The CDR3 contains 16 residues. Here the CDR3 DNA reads TGCGCCAGCAGCCAGGGGACTAGCGGGTGGATAGATACGCAGTATTTT. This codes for CASSQGTSGWIDTQYF.

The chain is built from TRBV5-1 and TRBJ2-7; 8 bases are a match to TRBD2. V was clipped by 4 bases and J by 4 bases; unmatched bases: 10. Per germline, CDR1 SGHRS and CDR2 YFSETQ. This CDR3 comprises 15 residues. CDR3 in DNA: TGCGCCAGCAGCCGGGACGTCCGGGAGGGGTACGAGCAGTACTTC. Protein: CASSRDVREGYEQYF.